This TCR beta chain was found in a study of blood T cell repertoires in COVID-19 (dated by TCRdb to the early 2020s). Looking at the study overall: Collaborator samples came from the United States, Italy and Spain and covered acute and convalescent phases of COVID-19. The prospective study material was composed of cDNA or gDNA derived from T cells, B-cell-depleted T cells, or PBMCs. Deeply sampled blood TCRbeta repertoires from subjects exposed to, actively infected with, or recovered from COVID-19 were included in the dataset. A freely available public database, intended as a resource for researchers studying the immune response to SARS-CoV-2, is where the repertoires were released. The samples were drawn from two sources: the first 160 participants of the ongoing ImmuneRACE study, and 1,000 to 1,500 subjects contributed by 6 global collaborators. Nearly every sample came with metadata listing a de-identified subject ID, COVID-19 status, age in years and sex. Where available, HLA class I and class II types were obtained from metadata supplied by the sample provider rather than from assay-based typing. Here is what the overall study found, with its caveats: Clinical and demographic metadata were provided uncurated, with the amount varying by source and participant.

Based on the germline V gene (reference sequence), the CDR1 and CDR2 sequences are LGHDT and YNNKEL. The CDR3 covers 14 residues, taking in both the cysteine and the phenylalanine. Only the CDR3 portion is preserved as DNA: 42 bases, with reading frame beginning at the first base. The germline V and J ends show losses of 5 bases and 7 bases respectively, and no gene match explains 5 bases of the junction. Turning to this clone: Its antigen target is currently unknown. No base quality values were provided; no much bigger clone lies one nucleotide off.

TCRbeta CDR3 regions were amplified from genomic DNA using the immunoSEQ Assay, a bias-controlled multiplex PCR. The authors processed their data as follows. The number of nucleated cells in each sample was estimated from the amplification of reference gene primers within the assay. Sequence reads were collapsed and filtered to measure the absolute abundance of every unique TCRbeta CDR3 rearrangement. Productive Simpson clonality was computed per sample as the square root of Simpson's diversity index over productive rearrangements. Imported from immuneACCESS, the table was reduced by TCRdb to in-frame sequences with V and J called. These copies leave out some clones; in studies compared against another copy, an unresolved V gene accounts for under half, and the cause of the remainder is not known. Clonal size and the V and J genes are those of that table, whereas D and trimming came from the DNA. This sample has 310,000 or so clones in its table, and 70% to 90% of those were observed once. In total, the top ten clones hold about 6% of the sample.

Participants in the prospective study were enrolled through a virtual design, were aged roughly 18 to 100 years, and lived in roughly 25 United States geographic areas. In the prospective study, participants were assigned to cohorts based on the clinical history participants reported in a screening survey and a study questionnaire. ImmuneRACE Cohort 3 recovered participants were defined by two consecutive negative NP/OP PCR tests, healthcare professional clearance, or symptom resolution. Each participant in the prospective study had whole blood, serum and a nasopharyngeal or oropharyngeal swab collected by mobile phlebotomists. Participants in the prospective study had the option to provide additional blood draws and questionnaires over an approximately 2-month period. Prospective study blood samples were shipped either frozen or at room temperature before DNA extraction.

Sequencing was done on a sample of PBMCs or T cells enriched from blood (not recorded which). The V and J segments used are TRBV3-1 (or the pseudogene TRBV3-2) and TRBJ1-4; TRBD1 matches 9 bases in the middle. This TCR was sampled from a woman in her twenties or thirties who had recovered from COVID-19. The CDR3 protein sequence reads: CASSSGTGIEKLFF. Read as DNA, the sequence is TGTGCCAGCAGCTCCGGGACAGGGATTGAAAAACTGTTTTTT.